This record looks at one TCR beta chain sequence and its context. The antigen it recognizes is unknown. No qualities accompany the bases; no much larger clone lies one base away. These data belong to a study of T cells after yellow fever vaccination (dated by TCRdb to between 2019 and 2020). At the level of the whole study: The SMART-Seq v4 Ultra Low Input RNA kit was used to prepare libraries from fractions with low cell numbers. Bulk TCR alpha and beta repertoires were sequenced longitudinally to track T-cell clones before and after primary and booster YFV17D yellow fever vaccination. Two healthy male donors made up the cohort, one aged 18 to 29 years and the other aged 30 to 40 years. Bulk PBMC replicates and cell subsets were isolated from blood drawn at multiple timepoints before and after both primary and secondary immunization.

Summary of the overall study and its limitations: Computational filtering was required because FACS-sorted repertoires could contain abundant contaminating clonotypes from the bulk population. Because only two donors were included in the study, the extent to which the findings can be generalized is limited. The secondary T-cell response was weaker than the primary response but faster, peaking on day 5 instead of day 15. After the booster, most of the clones that had expanded following primary vaccination were detected again (about 95% of CD4 and around 90% of CD8), which suggests that memory was broadly maintained. A small share of clonotypes was detected in both CD4 and CD8 compartments, with the overlap likely arising from convergent recombination.

Including cysteine and phenylalanine, the CDR3 has 14 amino acids. This entry keeps only the CDR3 DNA: 42 bases, framed from base 1. Between the V and J ends, shortened by 6 bases and 0 bases respectively, the junction contains 11 bases. According to the germline V gene, CDR1 reads SNHLY and CDR2 reads FYNNEI. What this sample's treatment or condition label stands for: live attenuated yellow fever vaccine strain. PBMCs were isolated from peripheral blood using a standard Ficoll-Paque protocol. CD4 and CD8 T-cell fractions were isolated with Dynabeads CD4 and CD8 positive selection kits. RNA was extracted with TriZol from bulk PBMCs, CD4 and CD8 fractions, and dextramer-positive and dextramer-negative fractions. The instrument given in TCRdb is Illumina NovaSeq 6000. TCR cDNA was made using 5'RACE template switching, a step that added a universal primer site and unique molecular identifiers. Priming of cDNA synthesis was performed from both the TCR alpha and TCR beta constant segments. Libraries were amplified in two PCR steps, with sample barcodes and sequencing adapters added in the second step. Sequencing of libraries was done on Illumina HiSeq 2500 (2x100 bp) or NovaSeq (2x150 bp). The original pipeline was this. MIGEC handled demultiplexing of reads and collapsing into UMI consensus sequences, while MiXCR performed V(D)J alignment. Using edgeR on replicate PBMC samples, clonotypes were called vaccine-responding if FDR was below 0.01 and the log2 fold change was above 5 up to day 15. Each bulk clonotype was labeled CD4 or CD8 based on which sequenced repertoire, CD4 or CD8, contained the clonotype at higher abundance. The public sequencing data were trimmed at Q25 with fastp and processed into clonotypes with MiXCR by TCRdb, which kept only in-frame beta chains. Identical CDR3 proteins give one entry, which carries the most common genes and DNA. The V and J calls here are based on TCRdb, not the publication. The sample table shows some 99,000 distinct CDR3 sequences, and less than 6% are seen once. The ten biggest clones cover about two fifths of the sample.

The receptor comes from a man younger than 35 who received the YFV17D yellow fever vaccine. Sequenced here: CD8+ T cells sorted from PBMCs, sampled 10 days after the yellow fever booster vaccination. Recombination linked TRBV2 to TRBJ1-1; TRBD1 might be the D gene, on 5 matching bases. The nucleotide sequence is TGTGCCAGCAGGGGAGGGGAGGTGAACACTGAAGCTTTCTTT. It specifies CASRGGEVNTEAFF.